These 27 T cell receptor beta chains originate from one sample sequenced in a study of blood T cell repertoires in COVID-19. Using immunoSEQ multiplex PCR, the repertoire was profiled, and TCRdb retains in-frame clones only, with some absent. The sample records 240,000 or so clones, more than 85% being singletons. The material sequenced was peripheral blood. The receptors here all came from a woman between 65 and 79 years old with active or convalescent COVID-19.

The rearrangement uses TRBV3-1 (or the pseudogene TRBV3-2) and TRBJ2-2; 8 nucleotides line up with TRBD2. Losses at the gene ends were 1 base for V and 3 bases for J; bases not matched to a gene: 4. Germline CDR1 LGHDT, CDR2 YNNKEL (reference sequence). The CDR3 runs 16 residues. CDR3 in amino acids: CASSQGAGVHTGELFF. In DNA form, the CDR3 reads TGTGCCAGCAGCCAAGGAGCGGGGGTACACACCGGGGAGCTGTTTTTT.

The gene calls are TRBV19 and TRBJ2-2; maybe TRBD1 (6 bases). This CDR3 region has 15 residues. From germline, CDR1 is LNHDA and CDR2 SQIVND (reference sequence). Trimming cost V 6 bases and J 2 bases, with 13 bases left between them. CDR3 in DNA: TGTGCCAGTAGCCGCGGACAGACTAACACCGGGGAGCTGTTTTTT. Translation gives CASSRGQTNTGELFF.

The chain carries TRBV7-9 and TRBJ1-4, with 9 bases matching TRBD1. J gave up 6 bases and V 5 bases, and 4 bases lay outside the gene matches. The CDR3 extends over 14 amino acids. The V gene's germline CDR1 is SEHNR and CDR2 FQNEAQ (reference sequence). In DNA form, the CDR3 reads TGTGCCAGCAGCCCGGGACAGGGATATGAAAAACTGTTTTTT. Its protein product is CASSPGQGYEKLFF. The complete variable domain, with remaining parts taken from reference TRBV7-9 and TRBJ1-4, reads DTGVSQNPRHKITKRGQNVTFRCDPISEHNRLYWYRQTLGQGPEFLTYFQNEAQLEKSRLLSDRFSAERPKGSFSTLEIQRTEQGDSAMYLCASSPGQGYEKLFFGSGTQLSVL.

The rearrangement uses TRBV4-1 and TRBJ2-7, with D possibly being TRBD2 (5 bases). The germline CDR1 and CDR2 sequences are MGHRA and YSYEKL. V was shortened by 1 base and J by 3 bases, with 13 bases between the two germline ends. This CDR3 is built from 15 residues. CDR3 in amino acids: CASSQVAGVYYEQYF. The CDR3 coding sequence is TGCGCCAGCAGCCAAGTAGCCGGGGTTTACTACGAGCAGTACTTC.

The chain employs TRBV19 and TRBJ2-1, with D possibly being TRBD2 (6 bases). V was cut by 9 bases and J by 4 bases, with 13 bases left in between. Germline V gives CDR1 LNHDA, CDR2 SQIVND (reference sequence). This CDR3 region has 13 residues. In DNA form, the CDR3 reads TGTGCCAGCGCCCGACGGGGGTACAATGAGCAGTTCTTC. Its translation is CASARRGYNEQFF.

The gene calls are TRBV5-4 and TRBJ1-2; perhaps TRBD1 as D (5 bases). CDR3 length equals 12 residues. V lost 3 bases and J lost 5, with 8 bases in between. CDR1 SGHNT and CDR2 YYREEE come from the germline V gene (reference sequence). The CDR3 region is CASSYRQYGYTF. The CDR3 DNA sequence: TGTGCCAGCAGCTACCGACAGTATGGCTACACCTTC.

The chain has TRBV24-1 and TRBJ1-2; 12 bases are shared with TRBD1. CDR1 and CDR2 (germline): KGHDR, SFDVKD. Trimming at V came to 6 bases and at J to 7 bases, leaving 11 bases not matched to a gene. The CDR3 loop spans 16 amino acids. CDR3 protein: CATSPASGTGGGGYTF. The CDR3 nucleotides read TGTGCCACCAGTCCAGCCTCCGGGACAGGGGGCGGTGGCTACACCTTC.

The chain uses TRBV9 and TRBJ1-1, with D perhaps TRBD1 (6 bases). The CDR3 is 15 amino acids. V shed 3 bases and J shed 6 bases, with 18 bases lying between them. The germline gives CDR1 SGDLS, CDR2 YYNGEE. CDR3 in amino acids: CASSGKQGITAEAFF. CDR3 DNA sequence: TGTGCCAGCAGCGGGAAACAGGGTATAACTGCTGAAGCTTTCTTT.

The chain combines TRBV3-1 (or the pseudogene TRBV3-2) with TRBJ1-5; D may be TRBD1 (6 bases). The germline V gene has CDR1 LGHDT and CDR2 YNNKEL (reference sequence). The CDR3 extends over 16 amino acids. V was shortened by 4 bases and J by 0 bases, with 13 bases between the two germline ends. CDR3 bases: TGTGCCAGCAGCCCAAAGGGGGATTATAGCAATCAGCCCCAGCATTTT. Translation gives CASSPKGDYSNQPQHF.

The chain carries TRBV29-1 and TRBJ2-5; D perhaps matches TRBD2 (5 bases). Trimming took off 3 bases at V and 5 bases at J, with 13 bases between the two ends. CDR1 is SQVTM and CDR2 is ANQGSEA in the germline V gene. This CDR3 has 13 amino acids. CDR3: CSVESGLGETQYF. The DNA of the CDR3 is TGCAGCGTTGAGTCCGGACTTGGGGAGACCCAGTACTTC.

J is TRBJ2-5 and V is TRBV24-1; no reliable D call. V dropped 3 bases and J dropped 7 bases, with 11 bases sitting between them. CDR3 length equals 13 residues. The germline CDR1 and CDR2 sequences are KGHDR and SFDVKD. CDR3 loop: CATSDSPAGTQYF. The CDR3 DNA reads as TGTGCCACCAGTGATAGTCCCGCCGGGACCCAGTACTTC.

This rearrangement joins TRBV5-4 to TRBJ2-1; the match to TRBD1 covers 8 bases. The CDR3 is 15 amino acids. Per germline, CDR1 SGHNT and CDR2 YYREEE (reference sequence). The J segment lost 8 bases and the V segment lost 0 bases, leaving 7 bases of the junction unmatched. The CDR3 sequence is CASSLAQGAHDEQFF. The CDR3 bases are TGTGCCAGCAGCTTGGCGCAGGGGGCGCACGATGAGCAGTTCTTC.

The CDR3 DNA reads as TGTGCCAGCTCACCACAGGGGCTCAATCAGCCCCAGCATTTT. It specifies CASSPQGLNQPQHF. The V and J genes are TRBV18 and TRBJ1-5; TRBD1 might be the D (5 bases). Germline V CDR1 and CDR2: KGHSH, LQKENI. V was clipped by 1 base and J by 3 bases, with 7 bases between them. The CDR3 is 14 amino acids.

The V gene is TRBV7-2, the J gene TRBJ2-7; TRBD2 aligns across 11 bases. The CDR3 totals 15 residues. Germline CDR1 is SGHTA and CDR2 is FQGNSA. V lost 7 bases, J lost 5 bases, and 10 bases stayed unmatched. The CDR3 region has the DNA TGTGCCAGCATCCCCTATAGCGGGGGGGCAAACGAGCAGTACTTC. This codes for CASIPYSGGANEQYF. The full variable domain, in which reference TRBV7-2 and TRBJ2-7 provide the parts outside the CDR3, is GAGVSQSPSNKVTEKGKDVELRCDPISGHTALYWYRQSLGQGLEFLIYFQGNSAPDKSGLPSDRFSAERTGGSVSTLTIQRTQQEDSAVYLCASIPYSGGANEQYFGPGTRLTVT.

This chain joins TRBV6-6 and TRBJ1-1; D ambiguous. Germline-derived CDR1 and CDR2 are MNHNY and SVGAGI (reference sequence). V lost 6 bases and J 1 base, leaving 6 bases between the germline ends. This CDR3 is 12 amino acids long. The CDR3 nucleotides are TGTGCCAGCAGCTCCAGGAACACTGAAGCTTTCTTT. Encoded protein: CASSSRNTEAFF.

The rearrangement links TRBV29-1 to TRBJ2-2; D remains unclear. Germline V gene lookup returns CDR1 SQVTM and CDR2 ANQGSEA. The CDR3 length is 13 residues. V was pared by 1 base and J by 8 bases, with 11 bases between. The CDR3 here is CSVEAKTRGELFF. DNA of the CDR3: TGCAGCGTTGAAGCTAAGACCAGGGGGGAGCTGTTTTTT.

Only one count was recorded for this clone. This chain uses TRBV29-1 with TRBJ2-5, with D possibly being TRBD1 (6 bases). Trimming pared 3 bases from V and 6 bases from J, leaving 14 bases between. The CDR3 consists of 13 residues. The germline V gene encodes CDR1 SQVTM and CDR2 ANQGSEA. The CDR3 spells CSVESQGRKTQYF. CDR3 bases: TGCAGCGTTGAGAGCCAGGGGAGAAAGACCCAGTACTTC.

The V and J genes are TRBV27 and TRBJ1-6, with unresolved D. This CDR3 has 17 amino acids. Trimming took off 3 bases at V and 0 bases at J, with 12 bases between the two ends. Germline V gene data show CDR1 as MNHEY and CDR2 as SMNVEV (reference sequence). CDR3 region: CASSFQPPSSYNSPLHF. In DNA form, the CDR3 reads TGTGCCAGCAGTTTTCAACCGCCGAGCTCCTATAATTCACCCCTCCACTTT.

This sequence joins TRBV6-2 or TRBV6-3 and TRBJ2-3; 13 bases line up with TRBD2. The V and J ends lost 0 bases and 1 base, in that order; junction bases with no gene match: 10. The CDR3 covers 20 residues. CDR1 and CDR2 (germline): MNHEY, SVGEGT. The CDR3 DNA reads as TGTGCCAGCAGTTACTCGATAACCACCGGGACTAGCGGGGGCACAGATACGCAGTATTTT. Its protein is CASSYSITTGTSGGTDTQYF.

For this clone: Distinct nucleotide sequences in the sample also encode this CDR3. This chain uses TRBV19 with TRBJ2-2; maybe TRBD2 (6 bases). CDR1 is LNHDA, CDR2 SQIVND, per germline (reference sequence). The CDR3 loop spans 13 amino acids. V lost 1 base and J 6 bases, leaving 6 bases between the germline ends. In DNA form, the CDR3 reads TGTGCCAGTAGTATAGGGGGGGCCGGGGAGCTGTTTTTT. Residues: CASSIGGAGELFF.

The chain has TRBV15 and TRBJ2-7; D unresolved. V gave up 2 bases and J gave up 2 bases, with 13 bases separating them. This CDR3 contains 15 residues. Germline V gene data show CDR1 as LNHNV and CDR2 as YYDKDF (reference sequence). The CDR3 protein is CATSRSPTEPYEQYF. CDR3 DNA sequence: TGTGCCACCAGCAGATCCCCGACTGAACCCTACGAGCAGTACTTC.

The chain couples TRBV10-1 to TRBJ1-5; tentative D call: TRBD1 (6 bases). Germline values: CDR1 WNHNN, CDR2 SYGVQD (reference sequence). This CDR3 region has 13 residues. Trimming took off 5 bases at V and 5 bases at J, with 10 bases between the two ends. CDR3 loop: CASSTGSDQPQHF. The DNA for the CDR3 is TGCGCCAGCAGTACAGGGAGTGATCAGCCCCAGCATTTT.

The gene calls are TRBV3-1 (or the pseudogene TRBV3-2) and TRBJ1-1; D gene unclear. The CDR3 spans 16 residues. Trimming removed 0 bases from V and 5 bases from J, with 16 bases in between. From germline, CDR1 is LGHDT and CDR2 YNNKEL (reference sequence). The CDR3 DNA reads TGTGCCAGCAGCCAAGATCGCCATTTAAGCCGTACTGAAGCTTTCTTT. Its translation: CASSQDRHLSRTEAFF.

The V gene is TRBV5-5, the J gene TRBJ2-7; TRBD1 might be the D (6 bases). With 0 bases removed from V and 4 bases from J, the gap between germline ends came to 8 bases. This CDR3 has 13 residues. In germline, CDR1 is SGHKS, CDR2 YYEKEE (reference sequence). CDR3 coding DNA: TGTGCCAGCAGCTTGGGGGGGCTATACGAGCAGTACTTC. Translation gives CASSLGGLYEQYF.

The chain employs TRBV5-1 and TRBJ1-5; 8 bases are a match to TRBD1. CDR1 SGHRS and CDR2 YFSETQ come from the germline V gene. Germline trimming cut 3 bases from V and 9 bases from J; bases unmatched to any gene: 2. The CDR3 loop spans 12 amino acids. The CDR3 region has the DNA TGCGCCAGCAGCTCCGGACAGGGGCCCCAGCATTTT. Translating it yields CASSSGQGPQHF.

This clone showed up just once. The chain employs TRBV7-6 and TRBJ2-3, with 9 bases lining up with TRBD2. The V segment lost 5 bases and the J segment 2 bases; nucleotides outside the gene matches: 8. This CDR3 is built from 16 residues. Germline V CDR1 and CDR2: SGHVS, FNYEAQ. CDR3 coding DNA: TGTGCCAGCAGCCCCCAGCGGGGGGAACTCACAGATACGCAGTATTTT. Residues: CASSPQRGELTDTQYF.

Concerning this clone: Other DNA sequences in this specimen translate into the identical CDR3. V and J are TRBV6-6 and TRBJ2-1, with 10 bases aligning to TRBD1. V was pared by 2 bases and J by 6 bases, with 4 bases of the junction left unmatched. Germline V gene sequence: CDR1 MNHNY, CDR2 SVGAGI (reference sequence). CDR3 length equals 15 residues. The CDR3 spells CASSYGQGGVNEQFF. The DNA for the CDR3 is TGTGCCAGCAGTTACGGACAGGGGGGCGTCAATGAGCAGTTCTTC.